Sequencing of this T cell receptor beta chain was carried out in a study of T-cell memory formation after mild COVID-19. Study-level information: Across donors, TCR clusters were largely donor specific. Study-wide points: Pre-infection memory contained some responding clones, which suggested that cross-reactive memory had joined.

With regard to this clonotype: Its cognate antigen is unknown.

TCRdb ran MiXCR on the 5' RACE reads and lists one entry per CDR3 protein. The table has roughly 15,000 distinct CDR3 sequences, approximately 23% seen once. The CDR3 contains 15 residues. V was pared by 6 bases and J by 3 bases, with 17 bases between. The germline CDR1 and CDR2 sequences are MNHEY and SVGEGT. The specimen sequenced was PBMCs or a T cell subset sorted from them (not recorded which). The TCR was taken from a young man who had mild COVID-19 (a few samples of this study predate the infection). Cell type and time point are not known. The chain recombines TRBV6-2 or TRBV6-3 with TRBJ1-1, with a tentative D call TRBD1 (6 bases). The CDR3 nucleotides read TGTGCCAGCAGCCGTAGGGGGGAGGCGGACACTGAAGCTTTCTTT. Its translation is CASSRRGEADTEAFF.